This T cell receptor beta chain appears in the sequencing data of a study of T-cell memory formation after mild COVID-19. Study-wide results and caveats: Clones that got smaller from day 15 to 85 had even CD4/CD8, while clones growing later tipped toward CD4+.

CDR1 is SGHDN and CDR2 is FVKESK in the germline V gene. Trimming shortened V by 0 bases and J by 5 bases, and 24 bases separated the two germline ends. CDR3 length: 19 residues. The authors produced TCR alpha and TCR beta cDNA libraries with sample barcodes and UMIs by 5'RACE using constant-segment primers. TCRdb re-derived calls from the 5' RACE reads in MiXCR, one entry per CDR3 protein. The data contain approximately 500,000 distinct CDR3 sequences, 20% to 25% of them singletons. About this clonotype itself: Its cognate antigen is unknown.

This sequence joins TRBV14 and TRBJ2-3, with D possibly being TRBD1 or TRBD2 (6 bases each). The sequenced sample consisted of PBMCs or a T cell subset sorted from them (not recorded which). The sequence derives from an adult woman who had mild COVID-19 (a few samples of this study predate the infection). Cell type and time point are not known. The CDR3 DNA sequence: TGTGCCAGCAGCCAAGAGGAGCGGATCTGGGGGGCCGGGGGAGATACGCAGTATTTT. Protein: CASSQEERIWGAGGDTQYF.